These T cell receptor beta chains were read from a single sample in a study of blood T cell repertoires in COVID-19. Sequenced by immunoSEQ multiplex PCR; TCRdb stores in-frame clones only, minus some. The sample gives some 120,000 clones, more than 75% of which show up once; about 1.6% is in the top ten. Sequenced: peripheral blood. These receptors were collected from a human donor in a cohort sampled during active COVID-19. Both conserved end residues are trimmed from each CDR3. The D gene is left open where the match is weak. Expanded clones are given a class, and other clones once, few, many or no size at all.

TRBJ1-3,-,TRBV7-6,-,ASSFLDRSSGNTIY
TRBJ1-5,-,TRBV25-1,-,ASSEGGKPQH
TRBJ2-7,-,TRBV7-9,TRBD1,ASRSTGVGEQY
TRBJ2-7,-,TRBV11-2,TRBD2,ASSLLAGGPHYEQY
TRBJ2-3,-,TRBV6-5,-,ASALGTDTQY
TRBJ2-7,-,TRBV7-9,-,ASSSGGAYEQY
TRBJ1-3,-,TRBV5-5,-,ASSFSPESSGNTIY
TRBJ1-4,-,TRBV12-3/TRBV12-4,-,ASSRTVEELF
TRBJ1-3,-,TRBV25-1,-,ASSEIGTYSGNTIY
TRBJ2-7,few,TRBV15,TRBD1,ATSNRDRGHEQY
TRBJ1-5,-,TRBV5-1,TRBD1,ASSLTGADQPQH
TRBJ2-6,-,TRBV5-8,TRBD1,ASTGRDRVGSTGANVLT
TRBJ2-5,-,TRBV10-3,TRBD2,AISEKSGTSGRARETQY
TRBJ1-6,-,TRBV28,-,ATANPSSYNSPLH
TRBJ2-1,-,TRBV5-1,TRBD2,ASSLSGTSGLNEQF
TRBJ2-1,-,TRBV27,-,ASSSGSASEQF
TRBJ2-1,-,TRBV7-9,TRBD1,ASSNPGQGANEQF
TRBJ2-5,-,TRBV6-5,-,ASSYSRSGYKETQY
TRBJ2-7,-,TRBV5-5,-,ASSFGTGYEQY
TRBJ2-1,-,TRBV11-2,-,ASSLRADKSYNEQF
TRBJ1-1,-,TRBV25-1,-,ASSALGGPSTEAF
TRBJ2-7,-,TRBV11-2,TRBD1,ASSPSGTASYEQY
TRBJ1-6,-,TRBV7-9,TRBD1,ASGGQGQIYNSPLH
TRBJ2-2,-,TRBV5-1,-,ASSSRQYTGELF
TRBJ1-1,-,TRBV12-3/TRBV12-4,-,ASSPAVNTEAF
TRBJ1-6,-,TRBV29-1,-,SAGDSPPLH
TRBJ2-3,-,TRBV12-3/TRBV12-4,TRBD2,ASSLGGSTQY
TRBJ2-1,-,TRBV5-1,-,ASSLSGVNEQF
TRBJ1-1,-,TRBV6-5,-,ASQPVRVDTEAF
TRBJ2-7,-,TRBV18,TRBD1,ASSQSLRDRVKEQY
TRBJ1-1,-,TRBV12-3/TRBV12-4,-,ASTGLDKGAF
TRBJ1-2,-,TRBV5-4,-,ASSRGGAYYT
TRBJ2-7,-,TRBV27,-,ASKFQDRHEQY
TRBJ2-7,-,TRBV18,TRBD2,ASSPASGGPYEQY
TRBJ2-7,few,TRBV27,TRBD2,ASSSTSGGPYEQY
TRBJ2-1,-,TRBV5-6,TRBD2,ASSFSGGSYNEQF
TRBJ2-2,-,TRBV10-1,TRBD2,ASSEALAGGLGELF
TRBJ1-5,medium-sized,TRBV2,-,ASSELRGGGPQH
TRBJ2-1,-,TRBV7-9,TRBD2,ASSLDGGSSYNEQF
TRBJ2-7,-,TRBV7-9,-,ASSLRGSEQY
TRBJ1-6,-,TRBV2,-,ASSGDKNSPLH
TRBJ2-3,-,TRBV5-1,TRBD2,ASSLGSSGDTDTQY
TRBJ2-1,once,TRBV5-1,-,AGSLGALNNEQF
TRBJ1-5,-,TRBV25-1,-,ASSRPRQLNSNQPQH
TRBJ2-7,-,TRBV5-4,TRBD1,ASSRTGGPYEQY
TRBJ1-3,-,TRBV2,TRBD1,ASTPDRGRNTIY
TRBJ1-1,-,TRBV18,TRBD1,ASSDAQGAYTEAF
TRBJ2-1,-,TRBV19,-,AGSKGVGYNEQF
TRBJ1-2,-,TRBV4-1,TRBD1,ASSQAPLGQGHYGYT
TRBJ2-3,once,TRBV5-1,TRBD2,ASSMTSGGEDTQY
TRBJ2-1,-,TRBV12-3/TRBV12-4,-,ASGGDEQF
TRBJ1-2,-,TRBV19,TRBD1,ASSQDRGSSGYT
TRBJ1-5,-,TRBV6-5,-,ASSYGGSNQPQH